A selection of T cell receptor beta chains follows, all from one sample in a study of T cells in Graves' hyperthyroidism and ophthalmopathy. TCRdb re-analysed the multiplex PCR reads in MiXCR, keeping a single row per CDR3 protein. The sample includes some 92,000 distinct CDR3 sequences, around 40% of them seen just once. Sequenced sample: peripheral blood or thyroid tissue (not recorded which). The receptors originated from a woman in her 30s with Graves' hyperthyroidism. The CDR3 runs from the conserved cysteine through the conserved F or W. The D gene is left open where the match is weak. Clone size appears in some rows only: once, few, many, or a class for an expanded clone.

clone_size,v_call,j_call,d_call,cdr3_aa,cdr3_nt
-,TRBV9,TRBJ1-1,-,CASSPVEWAWGANTEAFF,TGTGCCAGCAGCCCAGTAGAGTGGGCATGGGGCGCGAACACTGAAGCTTTCTTT
-,TRBV20-1,TRBJ2-2,-,CSARRQENTGELFF,TGCAGTGCTAGACGGCAGGAGAACACCGGGGAGCTGTTTTTT
-,TRBV7-3,TRBJ2-5,-,CASSPGGRVYF,TGTGCCAGCAGCCCGGGCGGGCGAGTGTACTTC
-,TRBV20-1,TRBJ2-3,-,CSASLGLGLDTQYF,TGCAGTGCTTCCCTTGGCTTGGGGTTAGATACGCAGTATTTT
many,TRBV11-2,TRBJ1-5,-,CASSLERAQPQHF,TGTGCCAGCAGCTTAGAAAGGGCGCAGCCCCAGCATTTT
-,TRBV6-5,TRBJ2-3,TRBD2,CASRFGLAGGLDTQYF,TGTGCCAGCAGATTCGGACTAGCGGGAGGTCTAGATACGCAGTATTTT
-,TRBV9,TRBJ2-5,TRBD1,CASSVGTGGYQETQYF,TGTGCCAGCAGCGTAGGGACAGGGGGGTACCAAGAGACCCAGTACTTC
-,TRBV20-1,TRBJ1-2,-,CSASSGGRVYGYTF,TGCAGTGCTAGCTCGGGCGGAAGAGTCTATGGCTACACCTTC
many,TRBV5-1,TRBJ1-1,TRBD1,CASSLGGTEGEAFF,TGCGCCAGCAGCTTGGGAGGGACAGAGGGTGAAGCTTTCTTT
many,TRBV27,TRBJ2-7,TRBD1,CASSPGTGNYEQYF,TGTGCCAGCAGTCCTGGGACAGGAAACTACGAGCAGTACTTC
-,TRBV3-1,TRBJ2-2,-,CASSSGRGTGRTGELFF,TGTGCCAGCAGCTCGGGGAGGGGGACAGGAAGGACCGGGGAGCTGTTTTTT